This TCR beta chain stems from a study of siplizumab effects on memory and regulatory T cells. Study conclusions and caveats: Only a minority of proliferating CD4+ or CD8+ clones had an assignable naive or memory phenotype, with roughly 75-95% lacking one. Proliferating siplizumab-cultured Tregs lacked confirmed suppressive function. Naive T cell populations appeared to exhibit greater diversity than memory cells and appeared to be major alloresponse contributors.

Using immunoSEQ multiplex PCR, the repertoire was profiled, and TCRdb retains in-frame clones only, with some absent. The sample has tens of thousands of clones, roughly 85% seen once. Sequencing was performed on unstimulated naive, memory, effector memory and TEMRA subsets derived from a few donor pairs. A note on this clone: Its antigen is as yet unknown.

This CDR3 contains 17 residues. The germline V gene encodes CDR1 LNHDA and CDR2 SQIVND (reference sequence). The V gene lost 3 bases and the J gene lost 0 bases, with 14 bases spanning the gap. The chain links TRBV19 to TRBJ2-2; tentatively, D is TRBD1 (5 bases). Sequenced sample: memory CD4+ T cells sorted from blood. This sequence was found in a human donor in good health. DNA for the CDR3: TGTGCCAGTAGTATTGGAGCAGGGTGGGCGAACACCGGGGAGCTGTTTTTT. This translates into CASSIGAGWANTGELFF. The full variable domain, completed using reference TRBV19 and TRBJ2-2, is DGGITQSPKYLFRKEGQNVTLSCEQNLNHDAMYWYRQDPGQGLRLIYYSQIVNDFQKGDIAEGYSVSREKKESFPLTVTSAQKNPTAFYLCASSIGAGWANTGELFFGEGSRLTVL.